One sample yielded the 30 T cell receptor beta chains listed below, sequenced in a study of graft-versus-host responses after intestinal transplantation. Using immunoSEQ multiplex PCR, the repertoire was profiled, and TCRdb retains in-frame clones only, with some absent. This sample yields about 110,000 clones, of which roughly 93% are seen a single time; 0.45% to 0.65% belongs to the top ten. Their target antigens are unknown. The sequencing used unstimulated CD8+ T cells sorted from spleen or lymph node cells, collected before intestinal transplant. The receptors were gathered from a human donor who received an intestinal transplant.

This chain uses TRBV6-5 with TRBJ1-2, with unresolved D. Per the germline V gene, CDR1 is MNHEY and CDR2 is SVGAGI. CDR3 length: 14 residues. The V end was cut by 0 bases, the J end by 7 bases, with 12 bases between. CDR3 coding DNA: TGTGCCAGCAGTTACTCTCGTGGGGTCCCTGGCTACACCTTC. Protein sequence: CASSYSRGVPGYTF.

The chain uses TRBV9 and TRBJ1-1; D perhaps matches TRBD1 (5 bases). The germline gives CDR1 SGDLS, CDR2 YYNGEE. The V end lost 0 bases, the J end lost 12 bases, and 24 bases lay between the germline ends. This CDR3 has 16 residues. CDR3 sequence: CASSVEARGAGEETFF. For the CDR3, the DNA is TGTGCCAGCAGCGTAGAAGCAAGAGGGGCGGGTGAGGAAACTTTCTTT.

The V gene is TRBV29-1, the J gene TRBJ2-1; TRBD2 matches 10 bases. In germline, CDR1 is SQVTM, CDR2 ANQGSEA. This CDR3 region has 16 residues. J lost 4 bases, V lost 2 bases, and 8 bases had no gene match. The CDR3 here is CSVELAGVVSYNEQFF. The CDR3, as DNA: TGCAGCGTTGAACTAGCGGGAGTGGTTTCTTACAATGAGCAGTTCTTC.

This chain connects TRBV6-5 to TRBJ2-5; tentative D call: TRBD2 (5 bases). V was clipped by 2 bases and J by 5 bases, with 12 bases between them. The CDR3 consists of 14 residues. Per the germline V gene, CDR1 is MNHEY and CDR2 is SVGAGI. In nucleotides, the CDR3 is TGTGCCAGCAGTTACCGCGCGGGCGGGGAGACCCAGTACTTC. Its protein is CASSYRAGGETQYF.

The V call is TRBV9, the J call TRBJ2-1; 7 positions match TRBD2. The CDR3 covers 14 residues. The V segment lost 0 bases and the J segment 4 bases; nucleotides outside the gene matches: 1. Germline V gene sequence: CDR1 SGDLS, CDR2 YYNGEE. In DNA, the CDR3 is TGTGCCAGCAGCGTAGGACTAGCTTACAATGAGCAGTTCTTC. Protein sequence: CASSVGLAYNEQFF.

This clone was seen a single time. For the CDR3, the DNA is TGTGCCAGTAGTACCACCCGGATCACTAGCGGGGAACACTACGAGCAGTACTTC. This codes for CASSTTRITSGEHYEQYF. J is TRBJ2-7 and V is TRBV19; 10 positions match TRBD2. J lost 3 bases, V lost 4 bases, and 15 bases had no gene match. The CDR3 totals 18 residues. CDR1 and CDR2 from the germline V gene are LNHDA and SQIVND (reference sequence).

This CDR3 reads CASRSRLASTYEQYF. The DNA of the CDR3 is TGTGCCAGCAGGTCCCGACTAGCGAGTACCTACGAGCAGTACTTC. The chain employs TRBV27 and TRBJ2-7; 8 bases line up with TRBD2. This CDR3 contains 15 residues. After removal of 6 bases from V and 2 bases from J, the junction contained 9 bases not matched to a gene. Germline V gene lookup returns CDR1 MNHEY and CDR2 SMNVEV (reference sequence).

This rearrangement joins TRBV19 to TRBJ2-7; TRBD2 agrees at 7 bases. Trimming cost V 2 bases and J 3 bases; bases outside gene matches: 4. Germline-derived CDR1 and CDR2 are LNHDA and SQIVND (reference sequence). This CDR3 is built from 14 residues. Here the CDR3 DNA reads TGTGCCAGTAGTATACGGGAGGCCCACTACGAGCAGTACTTC. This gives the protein CASSIREAHYEQYF.

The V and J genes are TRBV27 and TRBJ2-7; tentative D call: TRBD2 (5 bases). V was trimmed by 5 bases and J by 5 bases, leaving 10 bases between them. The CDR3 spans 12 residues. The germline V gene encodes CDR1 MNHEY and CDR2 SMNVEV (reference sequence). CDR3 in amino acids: CASSGPGNEQYF. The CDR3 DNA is TGTGCCAGCAGTGGGCCCGGGAACGAGCAGTACTTC.

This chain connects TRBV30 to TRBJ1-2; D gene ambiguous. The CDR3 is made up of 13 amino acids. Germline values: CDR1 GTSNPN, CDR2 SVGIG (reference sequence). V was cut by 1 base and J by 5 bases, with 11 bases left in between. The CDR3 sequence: CAWSGIIHYGYTF. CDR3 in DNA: TGTGCCTGGAGTGGGATCATTCATTATGGCTACACCTTC.

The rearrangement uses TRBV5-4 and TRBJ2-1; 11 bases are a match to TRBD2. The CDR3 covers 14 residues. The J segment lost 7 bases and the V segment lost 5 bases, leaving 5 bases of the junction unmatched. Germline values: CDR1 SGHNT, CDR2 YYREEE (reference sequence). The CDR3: CASSLTSGGNEQFF. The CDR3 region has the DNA TGTGCCAGCAGTCTCACTAGCGGGGGTAATGAGCAGTTCTTC.

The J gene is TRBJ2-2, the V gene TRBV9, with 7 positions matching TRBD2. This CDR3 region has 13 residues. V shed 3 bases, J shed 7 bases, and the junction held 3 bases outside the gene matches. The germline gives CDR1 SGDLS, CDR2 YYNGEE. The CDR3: CASSETSDGELFF. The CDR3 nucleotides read TGTGCCAGCAGCGAAACTAGCGACGGGGAGCTGTTTTTT.

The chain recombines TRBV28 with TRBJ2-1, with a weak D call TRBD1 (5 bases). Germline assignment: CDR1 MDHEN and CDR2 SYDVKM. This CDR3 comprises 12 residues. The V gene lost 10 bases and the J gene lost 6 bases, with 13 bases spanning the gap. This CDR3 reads CATGYLFNEQFF. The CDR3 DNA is TGTGCCACAGGGTATCTGTTCAATGAGCAGTTCTTC.

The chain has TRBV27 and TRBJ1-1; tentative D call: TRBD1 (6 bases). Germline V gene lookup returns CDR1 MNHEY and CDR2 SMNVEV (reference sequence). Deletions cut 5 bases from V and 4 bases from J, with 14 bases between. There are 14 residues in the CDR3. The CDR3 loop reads CASSATGWGTEAFF. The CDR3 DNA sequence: TGTGCCAGCAGTGCCACAGGGTGGGGCACTGAAGCTTTCTTT.

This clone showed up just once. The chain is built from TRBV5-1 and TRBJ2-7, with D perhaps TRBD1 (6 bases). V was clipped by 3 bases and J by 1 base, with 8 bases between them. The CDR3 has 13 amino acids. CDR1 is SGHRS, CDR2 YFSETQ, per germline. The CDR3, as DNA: TGCGCCAGCAGCTGGGACAAGTCCTACGAGCAGTACTTC. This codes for CASSWDKSYEQYF.

CDR3 DNA: TGTGCCAGCAGCCCGCTAGGCGTCAGCTCTGGAAACACCATATATTTT. Translating gives CASSPLGVSSGNTIYF. This chain joins TRBV13 and TRBJ1-3; D call uncertain. Germline CDR1 is PRHDT and CDR2 is FYEKMQ (reference sequence). CDR3 size: 16 residues. The V gene lost 5 bases and the J gene lost 0 bases, with 14 bases spanning the gap.

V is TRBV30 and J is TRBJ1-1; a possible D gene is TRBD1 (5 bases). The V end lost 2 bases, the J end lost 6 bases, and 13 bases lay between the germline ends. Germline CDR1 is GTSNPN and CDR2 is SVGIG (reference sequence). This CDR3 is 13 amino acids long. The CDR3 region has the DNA TGTGCCTGGAGTCCCCTGGGGGTTTCTGAAGCTTTCTTT. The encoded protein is CAWSPLGVSEAFF.

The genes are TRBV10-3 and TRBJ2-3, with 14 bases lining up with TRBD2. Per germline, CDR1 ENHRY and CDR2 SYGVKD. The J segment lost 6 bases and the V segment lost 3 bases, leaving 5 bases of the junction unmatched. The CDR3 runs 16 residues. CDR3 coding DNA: TGTGCCATCAGTGACCCGACTAGCGGGAGGGTGGATACGCAGTATTTT. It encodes CAISDPTSGRVDTQYF.

CDR3 loop: CASSCIKAALLINEQFF. The CDR3, as DNA: TGTGCCAGCAGTTGTATAAAGGCGGCACTCTTGATAAATGAGCAGTTCTTC. The chain recombines TRBV7-8 with TRBJ2-1; D is ambiguous. The V and J ends lost 6 bases and 7 bases respectively, with 25 bases between them. There are 17 residues in the CDR3. Germline assignment: CDR1 SGHVS and CDR2 FQNEAQ.

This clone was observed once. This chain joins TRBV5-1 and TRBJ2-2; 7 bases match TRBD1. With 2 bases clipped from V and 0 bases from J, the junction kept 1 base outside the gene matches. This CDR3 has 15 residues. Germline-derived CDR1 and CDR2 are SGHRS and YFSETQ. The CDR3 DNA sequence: TGCGCCAGCAGCTTCACAGGGGCGAACACCGGGGAGCTGTTTTTT. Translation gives CASSFTGANTGELFF.

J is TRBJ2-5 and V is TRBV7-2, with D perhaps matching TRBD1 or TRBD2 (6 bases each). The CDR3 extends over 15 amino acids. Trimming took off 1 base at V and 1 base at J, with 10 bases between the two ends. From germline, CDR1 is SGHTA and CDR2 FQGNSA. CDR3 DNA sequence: TGTGCCAGCAGCTTAGGAGGAGGGGGCCAAGAGACCCAGTACTTC. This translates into CASSLGGGGQETQYF.

The CDR3 DNA reads TGTGCCAGCAAAACGCAAGCGGGAGGCACAGATACGCAGTATTTT. This gives the protein CASKTQAGGTDTQYF. The chain employs TRBV6-5 and TRBJ2-3; 8 bases match TRBD2. The CDR3 extends over 15 amino acids. V trimming: 7 bases; J trimming: 1 base; junction bases outside the gene matches: 7. Germline V lookup: CDR1 MNHEY, CDR2 SVGAGI.

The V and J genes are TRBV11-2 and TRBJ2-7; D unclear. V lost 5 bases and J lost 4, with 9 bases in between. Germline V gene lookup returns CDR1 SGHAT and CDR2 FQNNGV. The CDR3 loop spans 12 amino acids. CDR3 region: CASSIRAYEQYF. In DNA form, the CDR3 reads TGTGCCAGCAGCATCCGAGCATACGAGCAGTACTTC.

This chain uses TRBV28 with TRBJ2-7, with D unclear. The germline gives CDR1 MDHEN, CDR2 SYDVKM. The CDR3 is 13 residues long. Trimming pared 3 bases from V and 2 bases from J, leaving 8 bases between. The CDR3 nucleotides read TGTGCCAGCAGTTTCGGCCGAGCCTACGAGCAGTACTTC. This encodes CASSFGRAYEQYF. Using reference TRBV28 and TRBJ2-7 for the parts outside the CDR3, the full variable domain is DVKVTQSSRYLVKRTGEKVFLECVQDMDHENMFWYRQDPGLGLRLIYFSYDVKMKEKGDIPEGYSVSREKKERFSLILESASTNQTSMYLCASSFGRAYEQYFGPGTRLTVT.

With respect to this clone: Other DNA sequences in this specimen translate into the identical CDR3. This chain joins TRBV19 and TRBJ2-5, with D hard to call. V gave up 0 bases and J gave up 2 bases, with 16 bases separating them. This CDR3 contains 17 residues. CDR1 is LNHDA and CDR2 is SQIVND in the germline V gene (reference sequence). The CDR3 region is CASSIDLGLGRQETQYF. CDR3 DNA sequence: TGTGCCAGTAGTATAGATCTAGGGCTTGGCAGGCAAGAGACCCAGTACTTC.

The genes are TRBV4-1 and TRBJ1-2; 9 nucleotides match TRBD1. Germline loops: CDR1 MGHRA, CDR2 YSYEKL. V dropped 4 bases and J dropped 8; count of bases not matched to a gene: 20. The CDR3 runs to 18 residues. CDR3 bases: TGCGCCAGCAGCCCCTTCCTCGGGGACAGGGTCTGGGGGGAGGGCTACACCTTC. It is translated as CASSPFLGDRVWGEGYTF.

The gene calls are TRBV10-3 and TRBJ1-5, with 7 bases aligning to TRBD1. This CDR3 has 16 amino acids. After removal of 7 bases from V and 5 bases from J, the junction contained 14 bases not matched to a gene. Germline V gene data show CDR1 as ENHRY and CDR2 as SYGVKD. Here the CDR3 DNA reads TGTGCCATCAAAAATGGGACAGACCCCTCAGATCAGCCCCAGCATTTT. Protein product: CAIKNGTDPSDQPQHF.

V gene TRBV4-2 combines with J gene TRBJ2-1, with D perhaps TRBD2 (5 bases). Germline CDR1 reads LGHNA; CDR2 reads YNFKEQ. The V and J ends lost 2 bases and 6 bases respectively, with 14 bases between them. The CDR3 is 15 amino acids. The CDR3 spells CASSQNEGLGNEQFF. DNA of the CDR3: TGTGCCAGCAGCCAAAACGAGGGTCTGGGCAATGAGCAGTTCTTC.

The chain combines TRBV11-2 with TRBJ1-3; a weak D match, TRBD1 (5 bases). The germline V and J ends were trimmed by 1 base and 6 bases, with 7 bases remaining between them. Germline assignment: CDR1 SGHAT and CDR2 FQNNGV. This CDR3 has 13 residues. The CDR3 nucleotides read TGTGCCAGCAGCTTAGGCAGGGCAAACACCATATATTTT. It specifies CASSLGRANTIYF.

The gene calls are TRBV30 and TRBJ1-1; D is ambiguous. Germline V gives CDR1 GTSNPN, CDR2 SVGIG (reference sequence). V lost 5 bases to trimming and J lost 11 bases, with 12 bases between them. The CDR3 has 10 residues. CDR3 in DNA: TGTGCCTGGGGCCCACCCTTGGCTTTCTTT. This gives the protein CAWGPPLAFF.